In its sample, the clone carrying this TCR beta chain was seen many times. The data derive from a study of T cells of healthy individuals. V lost 0 bases to trimming and J lost 7 bases, with 15 bases between them. CDR3 length equals 15 residues. Germline V gene data show CDR1 as LNHNV and CDR2 as YYDKDF (reference sequence). TCRdb ran MiXCR on the 5' RACE reads and lists one entry per CDR3 protein. This sample carries nearly 100,000 distinct CDR3 sequences, around 17% of them seen once, and the ten largest clones take roughly 6.1%. This receptor was obtained from a human donor in good health. J is TRBJ1-2 and V is TRBV15; tentative D call: TRBD1 (5 bases). This chain's CDR3 is CATSRDDLREVGYTF. The CDR3 bases are TGTGCCACCAGCAGAGATGATCTCAGGGAGGTTGGCTACACCTTC.